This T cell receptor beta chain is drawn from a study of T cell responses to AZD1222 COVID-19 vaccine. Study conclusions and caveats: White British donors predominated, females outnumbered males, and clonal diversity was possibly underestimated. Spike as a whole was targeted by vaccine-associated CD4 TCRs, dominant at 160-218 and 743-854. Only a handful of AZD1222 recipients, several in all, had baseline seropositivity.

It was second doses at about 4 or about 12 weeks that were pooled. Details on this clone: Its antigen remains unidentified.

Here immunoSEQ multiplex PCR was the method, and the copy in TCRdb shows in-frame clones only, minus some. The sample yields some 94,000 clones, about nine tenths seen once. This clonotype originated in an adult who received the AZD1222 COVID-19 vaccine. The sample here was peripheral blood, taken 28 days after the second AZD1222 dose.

CDR3 DNA: TGCGCCAGCAGCCATCACAGGGGGGGATCCTACGAGCAGTACGTC. This codes for CASSHHRGGSYEQYV. The rearrangement uses TRBV4-1 and TRBJ2-7, with D possibly matching TRBD1 (8 bases). Germline CDR1 is MGHRA and CDR2 is YSYEKL. Trimming left V 3 bases short and J 1 base short, with 13 bases between. This CDR3 is 15 amino acids long.